These T cell receptor beta chains were read from a single sample in a study of PD-L1 blockade in urothelial cancer. Repertoires were generated with immunoSEQ multiplex PCR, while TCRdb's copy carries only in-frame clones and drops some. The table records 85,000 to 100,000 clones, around nine tenths of them present only once. The sequenced sample was PBMCs, obtained around atezolizumab (anti-PD-L1) treatment. The receptors here all came from a man aged 55 to 70 with urothelial cancer. The CDR3 runs from the conserved cysteine through the conserved F or W. Fields, in order: V gene, clone size, D gene, J gene, CDR3 DNA, CDR3 protein. The D gene is left open where the match is weak. Size is omitted from some rows. Given values are once, few, many or a class for expanded clones.

TRBV2	-	-	TRBJ1-1	TGTGCCAGCAAAGGGGAACGAGACACTGAAGCTTTCTTT	CASKGERDTEAFF
TRBV6-1	-	TRBD1	TRBJ1-2	TGTGCCAGCAGGACAGGGAATGACTATGGCTACACCTTC	CASRTGNDYGYTF
TRBV15	-	TRBD2	TRBJ2-3	TGTGCCACCAGCAGACCCAGCGGGAGAGCGGTAGATACGCAGTATTTT	CATSRPSGRAVDTQYF
TRBV2	-	-	TRBJ2-6	TGTGCCAGCACCATGACAGTCTCTGGGGCCAACGTCCTGACTTTC	CASTMTVSGANVLTF
TRBV13	-	-	TRBJ2-1	TGTGCCAGCAGCTTAGTGGGCAGGGTACCCTACAATGAGCAGTTCTTC	CASSLVGRVPYNEQFF
TRBV5-4	-	TRBD1	TRBJ2-7	TGTGCCAGCAGCCAAGCCACCGGGACAGGGAGCGAGCAGTACTTC	CASSQATGTGSEQYF
TRBV5-6	-	TRBD1	TRBJ1-1	TGTGCCAGCAGCCCCAGGACAGGGGAGAACACTGAAGCTTTCTTT	CASSPRTGENTEAFF
TRBV29-1	-	TRBD2	TRBJ2-3	TGCAGCGTTGAAGATCGCGGACTAGCGGCTAGCACAGATACGCAGTATTTT	CSVEDRGLAASTDTQYF
TRBV5-4	few	-	TRBJ2-3	TGTGCCAGCAGCTTGGCCGCGGTCCCAGATACGCAGTATTTT	CASSLAAVPDTQYF
TRBV18	once	-	TRBJ1-2	TGTGCCAGCTCACCGGGAGATCATGGCTACACCTTC	CASSPGDHGYTF
TRBV7-2	few	TRBD2	TRBJ2-3	TGTGCCAGCAGCTTAGCGCGGGGCGGGGGGCGCACAGATACGCAGTATTTT	CASSLARGGGRTDTQYF
TRBV6-5	-	TRBD1	TRBJ1-1	TGTGCCAGCAGCCTTGTCAGGGGGGAGGCTTTCTTT	CASSLVRGEAFF
TRBV6-1	few	TRBD1	TRBJ1-2	TGTGCCACACCTCGACCGGGACAGGGGTCCGGCTACACCTTC	CATPRPGQGSGYTF